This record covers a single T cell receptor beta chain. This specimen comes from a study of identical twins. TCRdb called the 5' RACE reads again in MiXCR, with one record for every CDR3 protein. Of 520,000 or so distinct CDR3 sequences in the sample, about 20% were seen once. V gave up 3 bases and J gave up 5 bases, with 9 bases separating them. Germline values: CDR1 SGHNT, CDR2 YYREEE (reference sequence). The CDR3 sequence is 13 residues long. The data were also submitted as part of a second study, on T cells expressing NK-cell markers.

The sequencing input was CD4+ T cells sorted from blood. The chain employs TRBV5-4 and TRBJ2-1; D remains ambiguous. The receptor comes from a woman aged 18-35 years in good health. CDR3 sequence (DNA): TGTGCCAGCAGCTCCGCCCGGGACAATGAGCAGTTCTTC. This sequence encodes CASSSARDNEQFF.